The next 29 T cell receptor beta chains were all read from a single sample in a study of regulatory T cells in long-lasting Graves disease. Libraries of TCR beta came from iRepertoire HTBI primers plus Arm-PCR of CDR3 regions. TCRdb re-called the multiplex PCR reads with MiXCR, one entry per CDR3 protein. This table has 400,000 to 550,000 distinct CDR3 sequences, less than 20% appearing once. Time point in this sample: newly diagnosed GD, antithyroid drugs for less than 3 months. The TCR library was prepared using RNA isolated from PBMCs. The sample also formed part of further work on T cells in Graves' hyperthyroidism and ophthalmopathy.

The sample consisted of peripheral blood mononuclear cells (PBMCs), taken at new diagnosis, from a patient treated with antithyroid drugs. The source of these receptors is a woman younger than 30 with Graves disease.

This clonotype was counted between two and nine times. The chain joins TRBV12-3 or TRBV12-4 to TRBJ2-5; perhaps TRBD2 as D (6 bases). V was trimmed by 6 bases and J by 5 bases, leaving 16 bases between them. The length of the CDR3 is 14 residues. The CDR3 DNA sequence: TGTGCCAGCAGCCCCTTGGGTGGGGGGGAGACCCAGTACTTC. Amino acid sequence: CASSPLGGGETQYF.

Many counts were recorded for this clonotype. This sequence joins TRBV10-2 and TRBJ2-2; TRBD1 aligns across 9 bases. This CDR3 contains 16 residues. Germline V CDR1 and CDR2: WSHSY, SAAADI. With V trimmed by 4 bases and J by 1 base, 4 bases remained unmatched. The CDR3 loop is CASSATGGLNTGELFF. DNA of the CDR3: TGCGCCAGCAGTGCGACAGGGGGGCTGAACACCGGGGAGCTGTTTTTT.

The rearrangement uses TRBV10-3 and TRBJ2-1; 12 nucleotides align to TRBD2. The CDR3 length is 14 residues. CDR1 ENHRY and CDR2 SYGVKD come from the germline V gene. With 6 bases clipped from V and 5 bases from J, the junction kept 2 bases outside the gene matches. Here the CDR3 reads CAISGLAGNNEQFF. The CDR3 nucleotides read TGTGCCATCAGCGGACTAGCGGGAAACAATGAGCAGTTCTTC.

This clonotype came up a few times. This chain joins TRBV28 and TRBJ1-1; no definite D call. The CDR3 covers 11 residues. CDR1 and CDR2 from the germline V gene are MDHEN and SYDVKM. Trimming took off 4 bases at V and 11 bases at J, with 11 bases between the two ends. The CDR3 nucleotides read TGTGCCAGCAGTTCTATGACACTCGCTTTCTTT. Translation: CASSSMTLAFF.

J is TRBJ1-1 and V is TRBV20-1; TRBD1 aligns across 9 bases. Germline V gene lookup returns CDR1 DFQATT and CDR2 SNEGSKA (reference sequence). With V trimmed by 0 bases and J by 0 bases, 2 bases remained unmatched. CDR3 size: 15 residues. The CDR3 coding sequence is TGCAGTGCTAGAGAGACAGGGGGGCTGAACACTGAAGCTTTCTTT. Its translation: CSARETGGLNTEAFF.

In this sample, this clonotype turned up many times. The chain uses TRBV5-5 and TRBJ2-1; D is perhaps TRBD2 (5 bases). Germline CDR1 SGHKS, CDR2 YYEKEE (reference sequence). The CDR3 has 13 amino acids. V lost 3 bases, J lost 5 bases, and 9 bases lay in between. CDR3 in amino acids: CASSWTDNNEQFF. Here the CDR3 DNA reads TGTGCCAGCAGCTGGACTGATAACAATGAGCAGTTCTTC.

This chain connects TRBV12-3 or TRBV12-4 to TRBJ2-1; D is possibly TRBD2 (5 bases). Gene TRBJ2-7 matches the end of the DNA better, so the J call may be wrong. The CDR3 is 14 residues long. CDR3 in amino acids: CASSLVRSRDEQYF. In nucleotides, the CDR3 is TGTGCCAGCAGTTTAGTCAGGAGCCGGGATGAGCAGTACTTC.

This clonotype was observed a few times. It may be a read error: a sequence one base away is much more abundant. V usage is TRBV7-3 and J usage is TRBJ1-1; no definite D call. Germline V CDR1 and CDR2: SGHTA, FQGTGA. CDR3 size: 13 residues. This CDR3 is CASSLMVNTDAFF. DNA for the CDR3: TGTGCCAGCAGCTTAATGGTGAACACTGATGCTTTCTTT.

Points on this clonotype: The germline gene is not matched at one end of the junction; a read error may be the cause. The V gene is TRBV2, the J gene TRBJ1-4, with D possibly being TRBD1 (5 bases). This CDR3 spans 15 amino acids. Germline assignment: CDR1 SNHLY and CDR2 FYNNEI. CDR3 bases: TGTGCCAGCAGGATGACAAAGGGGTCTAATGAAGAACTGTTTTTT. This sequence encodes CASRMTKGSNEELFF. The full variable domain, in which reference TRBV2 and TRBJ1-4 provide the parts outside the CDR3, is EPEVTQTPSHQVTQMGQEVILRCVPISNHLYFYWYRQILGQKVEFLVSFYNNEISEKSEIFDDQFSVERPDGSNFTLKIRSTKLEDSAMYFCASRMTKGSNEELFFGSGTQLSVL.

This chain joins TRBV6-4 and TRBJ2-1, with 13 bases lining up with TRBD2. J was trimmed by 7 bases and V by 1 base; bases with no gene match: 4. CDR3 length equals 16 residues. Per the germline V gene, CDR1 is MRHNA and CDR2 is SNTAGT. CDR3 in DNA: TGTGCCAGCAGTGACTATGGACTAGCGGGAGTGAATGAGCAGTTCTTC. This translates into CASSDYGLAGVNEQFF.

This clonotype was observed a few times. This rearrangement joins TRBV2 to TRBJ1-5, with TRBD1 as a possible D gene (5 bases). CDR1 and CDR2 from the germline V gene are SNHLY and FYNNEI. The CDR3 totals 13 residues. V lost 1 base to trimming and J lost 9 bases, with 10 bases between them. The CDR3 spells CASSEGQQVPQHF. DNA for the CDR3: TGTGCCAGCAGTGAAGGACAGCAAGTGCCCCAGCATTTT.

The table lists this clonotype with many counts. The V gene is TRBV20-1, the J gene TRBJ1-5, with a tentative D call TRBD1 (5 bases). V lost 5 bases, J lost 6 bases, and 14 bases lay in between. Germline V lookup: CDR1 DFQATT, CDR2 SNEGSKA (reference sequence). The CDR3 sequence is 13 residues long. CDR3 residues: CSAGGRGSQPQHF. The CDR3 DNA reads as TGCAGTGCTGGGGGACGGGGGAGTCAGCCCCAGCATTTT.

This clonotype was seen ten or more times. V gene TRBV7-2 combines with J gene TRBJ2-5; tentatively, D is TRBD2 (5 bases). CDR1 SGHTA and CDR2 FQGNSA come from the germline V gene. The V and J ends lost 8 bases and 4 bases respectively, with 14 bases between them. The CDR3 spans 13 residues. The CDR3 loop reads CASPQDGGETQYF. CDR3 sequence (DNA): TGTGCCAGCCCTCAAGACGGAGGAGAGACCCAGTACTTC. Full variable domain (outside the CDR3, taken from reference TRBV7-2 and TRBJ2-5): GAGVSQSPSNKVTEKGKDVELRCDPISGHTALYWYRQSLGQGLEFLIYFQGNSAPDKSGLPSDRFSAERTGGSVSTLTIQRTQQEDSAVYLCASPQDGGETQYFGPGTRLLVL.

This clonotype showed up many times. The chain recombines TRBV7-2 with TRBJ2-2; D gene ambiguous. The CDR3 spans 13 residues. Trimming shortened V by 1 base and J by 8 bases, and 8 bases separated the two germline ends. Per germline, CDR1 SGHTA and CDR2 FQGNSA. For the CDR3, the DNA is TGTGCCAGCAGCTTAGTCACCCGTGGGGAGCTGTTTTTT. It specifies CASSLVTRGELFF.

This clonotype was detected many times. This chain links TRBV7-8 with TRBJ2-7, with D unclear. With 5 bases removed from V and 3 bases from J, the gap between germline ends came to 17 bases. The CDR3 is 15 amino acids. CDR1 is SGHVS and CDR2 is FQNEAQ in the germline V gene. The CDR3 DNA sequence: TGTGCCAGCAGCGATTCCCCCCCCCAGAACTACGAGCAGTACTTC. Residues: CASSDSPPQNYEQYF.

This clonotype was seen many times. CDR3 protein: CSAFKREEQETQYF. CDR3 in DNA: TGCAGTGCTTTTAAGCGGGAGGAACAAGAGACCCAGTACTTC. This chain joins TRBV20-1 and TRBJ2-5; 9 nucleotides align to TRBD2. The J segment lost 2 bases and the V segment lost 5 bases, leaving 6 bases of the junction unmatched. Germline CDR1 is DFQATT and CDR2 is SNEGSKA (reference sequence). The CDR3 contains 14 residues.

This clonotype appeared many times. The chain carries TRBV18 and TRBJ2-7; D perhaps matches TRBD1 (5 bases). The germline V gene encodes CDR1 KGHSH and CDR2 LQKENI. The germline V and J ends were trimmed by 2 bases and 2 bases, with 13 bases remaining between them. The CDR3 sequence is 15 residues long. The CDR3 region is CASSPRLDTPYEQYF. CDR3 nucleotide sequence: TGTGCCAGCTCACCAAGACTGGACACCCCCTACGAGCAGTACTTC.

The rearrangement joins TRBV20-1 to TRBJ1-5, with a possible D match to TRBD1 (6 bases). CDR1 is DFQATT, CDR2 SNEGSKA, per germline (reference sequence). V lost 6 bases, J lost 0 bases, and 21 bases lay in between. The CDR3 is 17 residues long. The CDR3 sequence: CSAPPGQQINSNQPQHF. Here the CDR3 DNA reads TGCAGTGCCCCTCCGGGACAACAAATTAATAGCAATCAGCCCCAGCATTTT.

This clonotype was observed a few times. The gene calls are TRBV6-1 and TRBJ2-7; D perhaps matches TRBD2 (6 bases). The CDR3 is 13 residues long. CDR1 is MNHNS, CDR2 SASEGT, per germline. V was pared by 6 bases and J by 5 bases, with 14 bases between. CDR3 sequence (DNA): TGTGCCAGCAGACGTAGGGTAGCGGACGAGCAGTACTTC. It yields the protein CASRRRVADEQYF.

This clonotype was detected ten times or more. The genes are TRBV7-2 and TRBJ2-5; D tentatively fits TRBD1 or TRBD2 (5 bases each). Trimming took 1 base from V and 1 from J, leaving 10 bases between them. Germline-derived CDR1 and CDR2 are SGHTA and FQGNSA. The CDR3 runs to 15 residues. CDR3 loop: CASSLVGGAQETQYF. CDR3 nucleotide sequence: TGTGCCAGCAGCTTAGTTGGGGGAGCCCAAGAGACCCAGTACTTC.

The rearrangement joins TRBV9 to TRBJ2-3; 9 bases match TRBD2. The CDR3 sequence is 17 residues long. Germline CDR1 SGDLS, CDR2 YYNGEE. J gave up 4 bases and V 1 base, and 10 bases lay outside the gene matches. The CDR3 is CASSVTHRREGPDTQYF. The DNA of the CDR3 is TGTGCCAGCAGCGTAACCCATCGGCGGGAGGGCCCAGATACGCAGTATTTT.

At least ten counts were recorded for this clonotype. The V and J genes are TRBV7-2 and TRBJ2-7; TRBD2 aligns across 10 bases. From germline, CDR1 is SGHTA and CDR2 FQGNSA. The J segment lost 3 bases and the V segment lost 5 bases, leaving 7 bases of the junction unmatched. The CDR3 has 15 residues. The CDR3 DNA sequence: TGTGCCAGCAGCGCGACTAGCGGGTCCCTCTACGAGCAGTACTTC. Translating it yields CASSATSGSLYEQYF.

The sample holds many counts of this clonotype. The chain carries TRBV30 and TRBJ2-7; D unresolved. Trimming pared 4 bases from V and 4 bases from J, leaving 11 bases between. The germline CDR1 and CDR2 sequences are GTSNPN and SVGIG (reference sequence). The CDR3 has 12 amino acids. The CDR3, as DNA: TGTGCCTGGACCAGACCCCCATACGAGCAGTACTTC. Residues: CAWTRPPYEQYF.

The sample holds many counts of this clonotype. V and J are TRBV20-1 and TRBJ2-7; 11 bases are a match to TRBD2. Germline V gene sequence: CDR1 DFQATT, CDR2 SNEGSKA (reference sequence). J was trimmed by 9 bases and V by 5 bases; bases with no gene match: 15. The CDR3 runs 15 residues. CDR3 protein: CSALSGTSGEVGQYF. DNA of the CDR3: TGCAGTGCTCTTTCCGGGACTAGCGGAGAGGTTGGGCAGTACTTC.

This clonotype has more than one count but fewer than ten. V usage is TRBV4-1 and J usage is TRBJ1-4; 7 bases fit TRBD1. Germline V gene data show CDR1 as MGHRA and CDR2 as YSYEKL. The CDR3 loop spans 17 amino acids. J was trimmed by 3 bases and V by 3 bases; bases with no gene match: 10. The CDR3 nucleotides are TGCGCCAGCAGCCAGGAACTGGTGGGGACAGCTAATGAAAAACTGTTTTTT. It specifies CASSQELVGTANEKLFF.

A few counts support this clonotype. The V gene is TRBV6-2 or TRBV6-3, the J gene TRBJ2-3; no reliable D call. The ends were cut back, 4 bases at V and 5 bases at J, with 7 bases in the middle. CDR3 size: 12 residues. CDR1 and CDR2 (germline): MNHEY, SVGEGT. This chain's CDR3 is CASSSRIDTQYF. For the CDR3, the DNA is TGTGCCAGCAGTTCACGTATAGATACGCAGTATTTT.

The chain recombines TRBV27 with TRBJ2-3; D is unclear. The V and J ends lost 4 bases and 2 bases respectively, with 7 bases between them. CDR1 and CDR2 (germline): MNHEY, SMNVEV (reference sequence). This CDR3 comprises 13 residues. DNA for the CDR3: TGTGCCAGCAGTTCTTACAACACAGATACGCAGTATTTT. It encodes CASSSYNTDTQYF.

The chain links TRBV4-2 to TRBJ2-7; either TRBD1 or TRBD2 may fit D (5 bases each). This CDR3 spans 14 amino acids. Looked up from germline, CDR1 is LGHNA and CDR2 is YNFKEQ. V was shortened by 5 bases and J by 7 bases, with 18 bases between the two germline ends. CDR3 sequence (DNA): TGTGCCAGCAGCTACGGGACCGTGGTGCAAGAGCAGTACTTC. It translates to CASSYGTVVQEQYF.

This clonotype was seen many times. CDR3 in amino acids: CASSLGVQFF. CDR3 nucleotides: TGTGCCAGCAGCCTAGGGGTGCAGTTCTTC. V gene TRBV28 combines with J gene TRBJ2-1, with a possible D match to TRBD1 (5 bases). CDR1 is MDHEN and CDR2 is SYDVKM in the germline V gene. The CDR3 extends over 10 amino acids. The germline V and J ends were trimmed by 6 bases and 12 bases, with 9 bases remaining between them.